This T cell receptor beta chain was identified in a study of OX40 agonist ivuxolimab in advanced cancers. As for this clone: Its antigen is as yet unknown.

Study-wide findings and caveats: At 0.1 to 3.0 mg/kg, CD4+ and CD8+ blood T cells expanded clonally by week 6.

Only in-frame clones appear in the TCRdb table, and some are missing; sequencing was by immunoSEQ multiplex PCR. This table holds approximately 67,000 clones, just over 90% found once. Trimming took 2 bases from V and 3 from J; bases not matched to a gene: 5. The CDR3 is 14 residues long. CDR1 SGHNT and CDR2 YYREEE come from the germline V gene (reference sequence). Sequenced material: CD4+ or CD8+ T cells sorted from blood, taken in a trial of the OX40 agonist ivuxolimab. The chain combines TRBV5-4 with TRBJ2-7; 7 positions agree with TRBD1. This receptor was identified in an adult with an advanced solid tumor such as melanoma, head and neck, liver or kidney cancer. The CDR3 nucleotides are TGTGCCAGCAGCTTAGGGGACAGTTTCTACGAGCAGTACTTC. As protein: CASSLGDSFYEQYF.